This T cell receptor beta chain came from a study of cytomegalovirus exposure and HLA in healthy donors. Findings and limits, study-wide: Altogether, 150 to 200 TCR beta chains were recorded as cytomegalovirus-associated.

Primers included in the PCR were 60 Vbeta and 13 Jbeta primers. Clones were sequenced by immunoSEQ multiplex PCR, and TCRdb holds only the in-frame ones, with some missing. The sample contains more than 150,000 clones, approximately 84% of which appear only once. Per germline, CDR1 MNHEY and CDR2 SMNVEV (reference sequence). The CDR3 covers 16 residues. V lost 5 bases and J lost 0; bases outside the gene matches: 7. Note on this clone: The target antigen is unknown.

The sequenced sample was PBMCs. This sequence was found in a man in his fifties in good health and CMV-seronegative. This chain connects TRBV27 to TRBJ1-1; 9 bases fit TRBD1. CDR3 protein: CASSQLQGALNTEAFF. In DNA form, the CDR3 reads TGTGCCAGCAGTCAGTTACAGGGGGCCCTGAACACTGAAGCTTTCTTT.